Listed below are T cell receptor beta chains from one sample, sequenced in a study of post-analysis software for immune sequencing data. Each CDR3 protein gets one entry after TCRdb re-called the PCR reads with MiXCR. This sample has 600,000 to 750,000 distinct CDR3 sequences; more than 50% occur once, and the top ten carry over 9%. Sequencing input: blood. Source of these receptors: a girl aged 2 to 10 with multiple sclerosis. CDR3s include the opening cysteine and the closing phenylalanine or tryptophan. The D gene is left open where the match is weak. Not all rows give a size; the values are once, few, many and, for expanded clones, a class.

CDR3nt: TGTGCCAGCAGTTATGACGGCGGGGGGGCCAATGGGGCCAACGTCCTGACTTTC; CDR3aa: CASSYDGGGANGANVLTF; abundance: once; d_gene: TRBD2; j_gene: TRBJ2-6; v_gene: TRBV6-5
CDR3nt: TGCGCCAGCAGCCCGAGCGGGAGCACAGATACGCAGTATTTT; CDR3aa: CASSPSGSTDTQYF; abundance: many; d_gene: NA; j_gene: TRBJ2-3; v_gene: TRBV4-1
CDR3nt: TGTGCCTGCACACAGGGAAGTGTGGAGACCCAGTACTTC; CDR3aa: CACTQGSVETQYF; abundance: NA; d_gene: NA; j_gene: TRBJ2-5; v_gene: TRBV30
CDR3nt: TGTGCCAGCAGCCCTGCCCAGGGGATTACTAACTATGGCTACACCTTC; CDR3aa: CASSPAQGITNYGYTF; abundance: few; d_gene: NA; j_gene: TRBJ1-2; v_gene: TRBV11-2
CDR3nt: TGTGCCAGCAGTTTAGATACAGGGAAGGACGAGCAGTACTTC; CDR3aa: CASSLDTGKDEQYF; abundance: once; d_gene: NA; j_gene: TRBJ2-7; v_gene: TRBV27
CDR3nt: TGCAGTGCTTTAATCCCAATGACTAGCGGAGCTTACAATGAGCAGTACTTC; CDR3aa: CSALIPMTSGAYNEQYF; abundance: NA; d_gene: TRBD2; j_gene: TRBJ2-5; v_gene: TRBV20-1
CDR3nt: TGTGCCAGCAGCCCCGGAGGTCTCCCAAATGAGCAGTTCTTC; CDR3aa: CASSPGGLPNEQFF; abundance: NA; d_gene: NA; j_gene: TRBJ2-1; v_gene: TRBV7-3
CDR3nt: TGTGCCAGCAGCTTCCAGTTCGAGGAGCAGTTCTTC; CDR3aa: CASSFQFEEQFF; abundance: NA; d_gene: NA; j_gene: TRBJ2-1; v_gene: TRBV7-8
CDR3nt: TGTGCCAGCAGCCGGGACACAAGCACAGATACGCAGTATTTT; CDR3aa: CASSRDTSTDTQYF; abundance: NA; d_gene: NA; j_gene: TRBJ2-3; v_gene: TRBV5-1
CDR3nt: TGTGCTAGTGGTTCACGGGGACAGGCAAAATACAATGAGCAGTTCTTC; CDR3aa: CASGSRGQAKYNEQFF; abundance: NA; d_gene: TRBD1; j_gene: TRBJ2-1; v_gene: TRBV12-5
CDR3nt: TGCAGCGTGCCGCTAGCGAACCAAGAGACCCAGTACTTC; CDR3aa: CSVPLANQETQYF; abundance: NA; d_gene: NA; j_gene: TRBJ2-5; v_gene: TRBV29-1
CDR3nt: TGTGCCAGCAGTTTCACAGGGCTAGGTGAAAAACTGTTTTTT; CDR3aa: CASSFTGLGEKLFF; abundance: once; d_gene: NA; j_gene: TRBJ1-4; v_gene: TRBV6-5
CDR3nt: TGTGCCAGTAGCTTGGGGGCAGGGGGACCCGGGGAGCTGTTTTTT; CDR3aa: CASSLGAGGPGELFF; abundance: NA; d_gene: TRBD1; j_gene: TRBJ2-2; v_gene: TRBV5-5
CDR3nt: TGCAGCGTTGTTGTAAGGTCTGGCAGCGAGCAGTACTTC; CDR3aa: CSVVVRSGSEQYF; abundance: NA; d_gene: NA; j_gene: TRBJ2-7; v_gene: TRBV29-1
CDR3nt: TGTGCCAGCAGGGGGGAATATACGCAGTATTTT; CDR3aa: CASRGEYTQYF; abundance: NA; d_gene: NA; j_gene: TRBJ2-3; v_gene: TRBV6-1
CDR3nt: TGTGCCAGCAGCATCGAGGGGCTCCTTGACAATGAGCAGTTCTTC; CDR3aa: CASSIEGLLDNEQFF; abundance: NA; d_gene: NA; j_gene: TRBJ2-1; v_gene: TRBV5-5
CDR3nt: TGTGCCAGTAGTATAGCGCAGGACCGTGAAAAACTGTTTTTT; CDR3aa: CASSIAQDREKLFF; abundance: NA; d_gene: NA; j_gene: TRBJ1-4; v_gene: TRBV19
CDR3nt: TGTGCCAGCAATGGGGGCCTTATGGGCAATCAGCCCCAGCATTTT; CDR3aa: CASNGGLMGNQPQHF; abundance: NA; d_gene: NA; j_gene: TRBJ1-5; v_gene: TRBV6-2/TRBV6-3
CDR3nt: TGTGCCAGCAGCTTAGGGGGCGGGGTTAGCTCCTACAATGAGCAGTTCTTC; CDR3aa: CASSLGGGVSSYNEQFF; abundance: NA; d_gene: NA; j_gene: TRBJ2-1; v_gene: TRBV7-2
CDR3nt: TGCGCCAGCAGCTTGTCTCCCCGAGGGGGTAATGAGCAGTTCTTC; CDR3aa: CASSLSPRGGNEQFF; abundance: few; d_gene: NA; j_gene: TRBJ2-1; v_gene: TRBV5-1
CDR3nt: TGCGCCAGCAGCGGGGCTAGCGGACGCCGCGAGGCGCAGTATTTT; CDR3aa: CASSGASGRREAQYF; abundance: NA; d_gene: TRBD2; j_gene: TRBJ2-3; v_gene: TRBV4-1
CDR3nt: TGCGCCAGCAGCTTATCCGGGACTAGCGGAGATATAGCCAAAAACATTCGGTACTTC; CDR3aa: CASSLSGTSGDIAKNIRYF; abundance: NA; d_gene: TRBD2; j_gene: TRBJ2-4; v_gene: TRBV5-1
CDR3nt: TGTGCCAGCAGTTTTCCCTCCTTCCGGAACACTGAAGCTTTCTTT; CDR3aa: CASSFPSFRNTEAFF; abundance: NA; d_gene: NA; j_gene: TRBJ1-1; v_gene: TRBV12-3/TRBV12-4
CDR3nt: TGTGCCAGCAGTAAGCTAATAGGACGGTTGGGTTACGAGCAGTACTTC; CDR3aa: CASSKLIGRLGYEQYF; abundance: NA; d_gene: NA; j_gene: TRBJ2-7; v_gene: TRBV6-1
CDR3nt: TGTGCCAGCACCGGGATCCGGCTAGCGGGGGTCACAGATACGCAGTATTTT; CDR3aa: CASTGIRLAGVTDTQYF; abundance: NA; d_gene: TRBD2; j_gene: TRBJ2-3; v_gene: TRBV11-2
CDR3nt: TGCGCCAGCAGCCAAGGACAGGGATGGCTCAATGAGCAGTTCTTC; CDR3aa: CASSQGQGWLNEQFF; abundance: NA; d_gene: TRBD1; j_gene: TRBJ2-1; v_gene: TRBV4-3
CDR3nt: TGCAGTGCTAGACCTTATATGGAGACCCAGTACTTC; CDR3aa: CSARPYMETQYF; abundance: NA; d_gene: NA; j_gene: TRBJ2-5; v_gene: TRBV20-1
CDR3nt: TGTGCCAGCAGCAAATTGGGGGACAGGGGGCTCTGGAGCTCCTACGAGCAGTACTTC; CDR3aa: CASSKLGDRGLWSSYEQYF; abundance: few; d_gene: NA; j_gene: TRBJ2-7; v_gene: TRBV21-1
CDR3nt: TGTGCTAGCAGTTCTCCACTAGCGGGGCCTCGAGAGCAGTTCTTC; CDR3aa: CASSSPLAGPREQFF; abundance: few; d_gene: TRBD2; j_gene: TRBJ2-1; v_gene: TRBV7-7
CDR3nt: TGCAGTGCAGCCGCCTTGAGCACAGATACGCAGTATTTT; CDR3aa: CSAAALSTDTQYF; abundance: few; d_gene: NA; j_gene: TRBJ2-3; v_gene: TRBV20-1
CDR3nt: TGTGCCAGCAGCCTCGTCGGGGAGCCCTACAATGAGCAGTTCTTC; CDR3aa: CASSLVGEPYNEQFF; abundance: few; d_gene: NA; j_gene: TRBJ2-1; v_gene: TRBV3-1
CDR3nt: TGTGCCAGCAGCCCCGGGAGCGGGACAAGCTCCTACGAGCAGTACTTC; CDR3aa: CASSPGSGTSSYEQYF; abundance: few; d_gene: NA; j_gene: TRBJ2-7; v_gene: TRBV7-6
CDR3nt: TGTGCCAGCAGTTTCGACCCCACTAGCGGGAGGTATGTCTACGAGCAGTACTTC; CDR3aa: CASSFDPTSGRYVYEQYF; abundance: NA; d_gene: TRBD2; j_gene: TRBJ2-7; v_gene: TRBV27
CDR3nt: TGCGCCAGCAGCCTAGGGACAGTGCTTGGGCAGTTCTTC; CDR3aa: CASSLGTVLGQFF; abundance: once; d_gene: TRBD1; j_gene: TRBJ2-1; v_gene: TRBV5-1
CDR3nt: TGCGCCAGCAGCCAAGACCTAGCGGGGGCCGCTAATGAGCAGTTCTTC; CDR3aa: CASSQDLAGAANEQFF; abundance: once; d_gene: TRBD2; j_gene: TRBJ2-1; v_gene: TRBV4-3
CDR3nt: TGTGCCAGCAGTATGGGGTATCAAGAGACCCAGTACTTC; CDR3aa: CASSMGYQETQYF; abundance: NA; d_gene: NA; j_gene: TRBJ2-5; v_gene: TRBV6-2/TRBV6-3
CDR3nt: TGTGCCAGCAGGGAAGCGCCTAAGAGGCGGCAGTTCTTC; CDR3aa: CASREAPKRRQFF; abundance: NA; d_gene: NA; j_gene: TRBJ2-1; v_gene: TRBV6-5
CDR3nt: TGCAGCGTTGATAGGGAGACAGGGGAATCTGAAGCTTTCTTT; CDR3aa: CSVDRETGESEAFF; abundance: NA; d_gene: TRBD1; j_gene: TRBJ1-1; v_gene: TRBV29-1
CDR3nt: TGTGCCAGCAGGGACAGGGGAAACATTCAGTACTTC; CDR3aa: CASRDRGNIQYF; abundance: NA; d_gene: TRBD1; j_gene: TRBJ2-4; v_gene: TRBV12-3/TRBV12-4
CDR3nt: TGCAGTGGGAAAATCCCCGGGACGAGCGATACGCAGTATTTT; CDR3aa: CSGKIPGTSDTQYF; abundance: few; d_gene: NA; j_gene: TRBJ2-3; v_gene: TRBV20-1